Listed here are 4 T cell receptor beta chains from one sample, sequenced in a study of cytomegalovirus exposure and HLA in healthy donors. The PCR ran on 60 Vbeta and 13 Jbeta primers. Assay: immunoSEQ multiplex PCR; the TCRdb copy retains only in-frame clones and omits some. The sample contains just over 200,000 clones, around 83% of which appear only once. Sequences were obtained from PBMCs. Receptors originate from a woman in her thirties or forties in good health and CMV-seronegative.

This clone was detected only once. The chain couples TRBV19 to TRBJ1-2; 8 bases are a match to TRBD1. The CDR3 contains 15 residues. Germline V gene data show CDR1 as LNHDA and CDR2 as SQIVND (reference sequence). Trimming took 5 bases from V and 4 from J; bases not matched to a gene: 9. CDR3 sequence: CASSFGQGLSYGYTF. The CDR3 DNA is TGTGCCAGTAGTTTTGGACAGGGTTTGAGCTATGGCTACACCTTC. Together with reference TRBV19 and TRBJ1-2, the CDR3 gives the full variable domain: DGGITQSPKYLFRKEGQNVTLSCEQNLNHDAMYWYRQDPGQGLRLIYYSQIVNDFQKGDIAEGYSVSREKKESFPLTVTSAQKNPTAFYLCASSFGQGLSYGYTFGSGTRLTVV.

This chain connects TRBV5-1 to TRBJ2-1; TRBD2 matches at 9 bases. The CDR3 sequence is 14 residues long. Germline lookup yields CDR1 SGHRS and CDR2 YFSETQ. With V trimmed by 7 bases and J by 2 bases, 4 bases remained unmatched. The CDR3 sequence is CASQTSGTYNEQFF. CDR3 DNA sequence: TGCGCCAGCCAGACTAGCGGAACCTACAATGAGCAGTTCTTC.

This chain connects TRBV18 to TRBJ2-5; D unresolved. Germline-derived CDR1 and CDR2 are KGHSH and LQKENI. This CDR3 has 15 residues. The V end was cut by 2 bases, the J end by 1 base, with 11 bases between. The CDR3: CASSPYPSGQETQYF. The CDR3 nucleotides read TGTGCCAGCTCACCATACCCCTCGGGCCAAGAGACCCAGTACTTC.

Of note for this clone: This CDR3 is also generated by other DNA sequences in the sample. This chain joins TRBV7-2 and TRBJ2-2; 16 nucleotides match TRBD2. V trimming: 3 bases; J trimming: 2 bases; junction bases outside the gene matches: 3. CDR1 is SGHTA and CDR2 is FQGNSA in the germline V gene. The CDR3 contains 18 residues. CDR3 protein: CASSLGLAGGPNTGELFF. The CDR3 bases are TGTGCCAGCAGCTTGGGACTAGCGGGAGGGCCTAACACCGGGGAGCTGTTTTTT.